This TCR beta chain was found in a study of cytomegalovirus exposure and HLA in healthy donors (TCRdb year 2017). Context from the whole study: In an earlier analysis of approximately 500 of the donors, under 300 Gb of sequence data and about 110 million unique TCR beta sequences from roughly 190 million T cells were reported. An early release covering 550 to 650 HLA-typed donors comprised about 290 gigabases of sequencing data and roughly 86 million unique TCR sequences. Among the roughly 400 genotyped donors, more than 70% belonged to the genetic ancestry cluster associated with self-reported Caucasian donors. The study was designed to test whether signatures of past pathogen exposure could be identified by cataloging public T cell receptors. The study profiled the T cell repertoires of about 640 subjects by immunosequencing and related them to cytomegalovirus serostatus. Besides the first cohort of hundreds of subjects, a separate validation cohort made up of around 120 different subjects was used. To predict cytomegalovirus infection status, the study brought together high-throughput TCR immunosequencing, statistical association of individual TCRs with disease status, and machine learning. A later analysis re-analyzed previously published TCR beta repertoires from 660 or so donors and added high-resolution HLA genotyping to study TCR occurrence patterns. Rather than drawing on any new phenotypic data, the later analysis identified candidate immune exposures from TCR beta sequences and the way those sequences occurred across donors. An earlier analysis of a few hundred of the donors applied high-throughput TCR beta sequencing to assess whether each TCR beta V gene segment acted as functional or pseudogenic. Donor age, sex, ethnicity and CMV serostatus were collected together with the repertoire data. Genome-wide SNP genotypes for about 55% of the roughly 670 donors were used in a later genetic analysis, which treated that subset as a discovery cohort. All discovery cohort repertoires had been generated on a single sequencing platform. HLA typing included class I and class II loci at four-digit resolution. Typing coverage varied by locus: roughly 629-640 donors for A, B, C, DRB1 and DQB1; more than 500 for DQA1; more than 600 for DPA1; around 450 for DPB1. A handful of DR-DQ haplotypes were handled as single units for association and clustering because linkage in the cohort was strong. On average, roughly 200,000 unique TCR beta nucleotide sequences were sequenced per donor among 398 genotyped donors of the cohort, with 15% to 20% of those sequences being non-productive. The paper as a whole reports these results and caveats: In an earlier analysis of about 600 of the donors, most TCR beta V segments appeared in productive rearrangements about 90% or about 30% of the time, broadly matching IMGT annotations. The sequencing pipeline was judged likely to have produced a cluster of highly shared sequence variants as a technical artifact. According to a later genetic analysis, donors in an Asian-associated ancestry cluster had fewer N-insertions in productive TCRs than the approximately 670-donor mean. When HLA alleles, especially DR and DQ, strongly co-occurred, TCR associations were difficult to assign to individual alleles. Sequencing depth was assumed to be roughly uniform across donors in the presence/absence analyses, though that assumption may not hold. A later genetic analysis associated a missense DCLRE1C variant with V-gene and J-gene trimming of TCR beta chains, and an independent cohort replicated the association. Linkage disequilibrium might explain the correlated functional status among segregating V segments, but an unknown experimental factor could not be excluded. Because the 87-base-pair reads could not distinguish some IMGT-functional V segments, including TRBV6-2 and TRBV6-3, those segments were excluded. In vitro tests confirmed that a few of the cytomegalovirus-associated TCR beta chains recognize cytomegalovirus antigens. A later analysis reported that several top co-occurrence clusters appeared linked to parvovirus B19, influenza, CMV and Epstein-Barr virus. Because counts were too low, around 17 rarely observed V segments, including chromosome 9 orphons, were left out of the earlier analysis of approximately 500 of the donors. A total of fewer than 200 TCR beta chains were listed by the study as associated with cytomegalovirus. The authors suggested that the approach could potentially be generalized to other disease states and immunological phenotypes. Because HLA typing was missing for some donors at each locus, association tests included only the typed subset. A further reported finding was that TCR beta sequences accurately predicted the HLA-A and HLA-B alleles for most subjects in the first cohort. Most CMV-associated TCR beta chains appeared to be HLA-restricted in a later analysis, and the HLA associations seemed to be driven largely by CMV exposure. The classifier was reported to diagnose cytomegalovirus status with high specificity and sensitivity in both the original and validation cohorts. In a later analysis, TCR association rates were found to vary across HLA loci, with the most associated TCRs seen for DRB1 alleles and the fewest for HLA-C alleles. Specific HLA alleles were associated with 15,000 to 20,000 TCR beta sequences at a false discovery rate of 0.05 in a later analysis. In a later analysis, HLA-associated TCR beta chains showed more clonal expansion and lower generation probabilities than non-associated chains that were equally common. While some public TCRs were present in many individuals, most TCR sequences turned up only very rarely across donors. The only immune exposure information available for the cohort was CMV serostatus. Only TCR beta chains were sequenced in this cohort, and the absence of alpha or paired-chain data limited detectable features.

The cohort comprised 666 healthy bone marrow donors. At the time of sampling, all cohort members were nominally healthy, though unrecorded immune exposures were likely present. The donor was CMV seropositive and was included in the group of 250 to 300 seropositive cohort members. Every donor gave a peripheral blood sample, and the peripheral blood mononuclear cells from that sample were used for TCR beta sequencing. Genomic DNA was extracted from the blood cell samples with the Qiagen DNeasy Blood Extraction Kit. Library construction relied on the immunoSEQ multiplex PCR assay. A mixture of 60 forward primers for TCR Vbeta segments and 13 reverse primers for TCR Jbeta segments was used in the multiplex PCR. A multiplex PCR assay on genomic DNA amplified the CDR3 region of rearranged TCR beta genes. Amplified TCR beta libraries were sequenced as 87-base-pair reads on the Illumina HiSeq System. The study's own analysis went as follows. A later analysis counted about 76 million unique TCR beta chains across the 640 or so repertoires, and roughly 10 million of these chains were shared by at least two donors. To remove PCR and sequencing errors, raw reads were error-corrected and collapsed into unique sequences using a nearest-neighbor algorithm that merged closely related sequences. Alignment of CDR3 sequences to IMGT reference sequences was used to assign V, D and J gene segments. Each retained sequence needed at least a six-nucleotide match to both a V gene segment and a J gene segment. A rearrangement was called productive if the CDR3 had no stop codons and remained in frame with V and J, and every other rearrangement was called non-productive. Following IMGT convention, CDR3 was defined as the stretch from the second conserved V-encoded cysteine up to the conserved J-encoded phenylalanine. The earlier analysis of about 560 of the donors excluded any sequence lacking an unambiguous match to a single V gene segment. An earlier analysis of several hundred of the donors classified V segments as functional when productive rearrangements were above 56.7% and as segregating when the standard deviation between donors was above 5%. To diagnose cytomegalovirus status from the catalog of TCR beta chain sequences, a statistical classification framework was built. A later analysis assigned V and J genes by comparing TCR nucleotide sequences with IMGT/GENE-DB human TR gene sequences. In a later analysis, CDR3 sequences and most-parsimonious VDJ recombination scenarios were assigned using the TCRdist pipeline. In a later analysis, every TCR beta chain was defined by the combination of its CDR3 amino acid sequence and its V-gene family, and reads without a unique V-gene family were dropped. In a later analysis, fewer than 650 highly shared, low-generation-probability nucleotide sequences were removed to address suspected cross-contamination and a sequencing artifact. For each public chain, a later analysis derived a clonal expansion index from normalized ranks of inferred template counts within each repertoire. A later analysis computed generation probabilities with a VDJ recombination model fitted to out-of-frame rearrangements, and checked the results against IGoR. In a later analysis, TCR-TCR, TCR-HLA and TCR-CMV co-occurrence was scored with hypergeometric tests, and a repertoire-size bias correction was applied to TCR pairs. To estimate false discovery rates, a later analysis permuted the HLA or CMV assignments 20 times. In a later analysis, co-occurring TCRs were grouped with DBSCAN, and TCRdist sequence similarity was added when clustering was performed within HLA-allele-positive subsets. Repertoires with fewer than 30,000 or more than 120,000 public chains were left out of co-occurrence clustering, as were about 5 repertoires with anomalous nucleotide sharing. TCRdb obtained this table from immuneACCESS and retained in-frame rearrangements with V and J assigned. These tables miss some clones; where compared with another copy, unresolved V genes account for less than half of the shortfall, and the remainder is unexplained. V and J calls and clone size are copied from that table; D and trimming were computed from the DNA. This sample comprises around 180,000 clones, over 65% of them detected only once. Approximately 1.5% of the sample belongs to the ten largest clones.

Of note for this clone: Its cognate antigen has yet to be identified. The input lacks base qualities; no much larger clone sits a single base away.

Spanning cysteine to phenylalanine, the CDR3 consists of 17 amino acids. The only DNA kept is the CDR3, 51 bases in frame from the first base. The junction carries 16 bases between V and J, which are trimmed by 4 bases and 0 bases respectively. The germline V gene sets CDR1 to MNHNS and CDR2 to SASEGT. Recombination linked TRBV6-1 to TRBJ1-3; perhaps TRBD1 is the D gene, with 6 bases matching. The specimen was PBMCs. The sequence was obtained from a woman aged 25 to 45 in good health and CMV-seropositive. The DNA sequence is given as TGTGCCAGCAGTGTGAGACAGGACGAGCCCTCTGGAAACACCATATATTTT. Its translation reads: CASSVRQDEPSGNTIYF.